Given below is one T cell receptor (beta chain) in context. Its antigen is as yet unknown. The sample originates from a study of T-cell reconstitution after alpha-beta-depleted transplantation in children. Findings and limits, study-wide: In some patients, recipient T cells and intrathymic progenitors surviving conditioning explained high day-60 diversity. At the one-year point after transplant, T-cell counts and TCRbeta diversity were found to come mostly from T cells that had been newly produced.

The CDR3 consists of 17 residues. Trimming took off 1 base at V and 1 base at J, with 13 bases between the two ends. Germline values: CDR1 MGHRA, CDR2 YSYEKL. Unique molecular identifiers featured in how the TCRbeta library was prepared. TCRdb analysed the PCR reads with MiXCR anew, one entry per CDR3 protein. The table records roughly 120,000 distinct CDR3 sequences, roughly 24% of them present only once. The chain carries TRBV4-1 and TRBJ2-2, with D perhaps assigned TRBD1 or TRBD2 (6 bases each). This clonotype was sampled from a male patient between 2 and 15 years old who had a stem cell transplant for chronic granulomatous disease, so the T cells may come from the graft donor. The sequencing here drew on PBMCs, mostly from graft donor cells, taken 180 days after TCRalphabeta/CD19-depleted stem cell transplant. CDR3: CASSQAPGAGNTGELFF. DNA of the CDR3: TGCGCCAGCAGCCAAGCCCCGGGGGCAGGGAACACCGGGGAGCTGTTTTTT.